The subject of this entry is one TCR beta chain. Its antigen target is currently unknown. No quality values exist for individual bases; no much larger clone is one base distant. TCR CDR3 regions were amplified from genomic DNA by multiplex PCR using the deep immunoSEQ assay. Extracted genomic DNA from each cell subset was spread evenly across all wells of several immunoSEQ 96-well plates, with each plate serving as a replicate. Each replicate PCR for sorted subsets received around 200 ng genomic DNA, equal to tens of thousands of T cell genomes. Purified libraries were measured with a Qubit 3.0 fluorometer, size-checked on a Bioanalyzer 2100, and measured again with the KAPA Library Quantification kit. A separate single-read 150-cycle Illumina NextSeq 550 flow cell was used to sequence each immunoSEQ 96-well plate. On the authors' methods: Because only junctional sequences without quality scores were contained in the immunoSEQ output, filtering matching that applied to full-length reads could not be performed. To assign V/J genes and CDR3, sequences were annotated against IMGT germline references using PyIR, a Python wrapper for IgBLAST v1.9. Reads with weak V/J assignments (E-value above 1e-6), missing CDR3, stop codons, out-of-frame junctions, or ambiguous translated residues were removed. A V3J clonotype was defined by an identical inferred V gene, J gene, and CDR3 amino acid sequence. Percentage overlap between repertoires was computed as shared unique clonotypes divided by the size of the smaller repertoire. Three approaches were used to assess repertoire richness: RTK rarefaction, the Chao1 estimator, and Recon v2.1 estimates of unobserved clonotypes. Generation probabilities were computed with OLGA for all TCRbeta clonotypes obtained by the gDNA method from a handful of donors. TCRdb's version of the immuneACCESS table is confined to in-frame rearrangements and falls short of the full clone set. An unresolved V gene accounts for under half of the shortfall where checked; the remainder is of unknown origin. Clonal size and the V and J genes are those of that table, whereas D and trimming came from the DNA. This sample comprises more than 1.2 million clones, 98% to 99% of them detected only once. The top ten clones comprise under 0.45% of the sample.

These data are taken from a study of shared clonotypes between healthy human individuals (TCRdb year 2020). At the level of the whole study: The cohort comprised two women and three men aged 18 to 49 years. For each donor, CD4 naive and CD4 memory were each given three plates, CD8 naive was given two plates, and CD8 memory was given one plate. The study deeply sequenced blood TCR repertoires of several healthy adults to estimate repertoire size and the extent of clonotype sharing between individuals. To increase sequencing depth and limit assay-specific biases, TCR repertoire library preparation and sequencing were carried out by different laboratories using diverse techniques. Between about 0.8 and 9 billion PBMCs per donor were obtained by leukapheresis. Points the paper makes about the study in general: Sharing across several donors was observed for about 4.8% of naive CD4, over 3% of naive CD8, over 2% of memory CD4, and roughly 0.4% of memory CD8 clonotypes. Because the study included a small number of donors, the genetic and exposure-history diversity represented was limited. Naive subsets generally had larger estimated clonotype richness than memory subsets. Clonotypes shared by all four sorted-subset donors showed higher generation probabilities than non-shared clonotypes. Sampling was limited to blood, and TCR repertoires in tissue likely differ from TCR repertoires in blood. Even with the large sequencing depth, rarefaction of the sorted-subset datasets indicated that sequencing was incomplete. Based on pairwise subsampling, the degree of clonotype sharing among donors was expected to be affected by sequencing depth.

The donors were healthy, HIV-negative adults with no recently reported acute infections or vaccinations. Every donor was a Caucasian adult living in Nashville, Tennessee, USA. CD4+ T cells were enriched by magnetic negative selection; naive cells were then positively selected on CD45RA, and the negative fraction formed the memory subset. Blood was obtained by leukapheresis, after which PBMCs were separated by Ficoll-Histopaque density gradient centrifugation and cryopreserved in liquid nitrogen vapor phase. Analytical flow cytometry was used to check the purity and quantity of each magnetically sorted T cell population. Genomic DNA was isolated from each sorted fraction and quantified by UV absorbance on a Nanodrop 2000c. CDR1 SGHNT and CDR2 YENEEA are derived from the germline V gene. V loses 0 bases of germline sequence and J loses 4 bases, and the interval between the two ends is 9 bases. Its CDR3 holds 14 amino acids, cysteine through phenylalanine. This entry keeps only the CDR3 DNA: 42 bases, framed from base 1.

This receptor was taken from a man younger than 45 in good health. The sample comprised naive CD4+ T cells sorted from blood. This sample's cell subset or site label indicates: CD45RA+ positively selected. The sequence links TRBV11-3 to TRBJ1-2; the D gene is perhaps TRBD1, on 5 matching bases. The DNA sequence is TGTGCCAGCAGCTTAGAACAGGAAGGCTATGGCTACACCTTC. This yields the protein CASSLEQEGYGYTF.